The clone carrying this TCR delta chain was seen a few times. Only one base separates this from a far larger clonotype, so it likely reflects a read error. Other nucleotide sequences from this sample produce the same CDR3. These data are taken from a study of γδ T cells in repeated Plasmodium falciparum infection. Bulk repertoires came from Vgamma9/Vdelta2+ or Vdelta2-negative gammadelta T cells flow-sorted from PBMC. TCRdb re-called clones from the multiplex PCR reads via CATT. The sample includes around 46,000 delta-chain clones, 1.6% of them seen just once. Germline CDR1 reads TSWWSYY; CDR2 reads QGS. The CDR3 has 21 residues.

This chain connects TRDV1 to TRDJ1, with 10 positions matching TRDD3. The sequence came from a pool of human donors (malaria-infected and uninfected, not separated). The sequenced sample was gamma-delta T cells from blood. The CDR3 spells CALGGLRSYKLLGDVTDKLIF. CDR3 DNA: TGCGCTCTTGGGGGTCTGAGGTCCTACAAGCTACTGGGGGATGTCACCGATAAACTCATCTTT.